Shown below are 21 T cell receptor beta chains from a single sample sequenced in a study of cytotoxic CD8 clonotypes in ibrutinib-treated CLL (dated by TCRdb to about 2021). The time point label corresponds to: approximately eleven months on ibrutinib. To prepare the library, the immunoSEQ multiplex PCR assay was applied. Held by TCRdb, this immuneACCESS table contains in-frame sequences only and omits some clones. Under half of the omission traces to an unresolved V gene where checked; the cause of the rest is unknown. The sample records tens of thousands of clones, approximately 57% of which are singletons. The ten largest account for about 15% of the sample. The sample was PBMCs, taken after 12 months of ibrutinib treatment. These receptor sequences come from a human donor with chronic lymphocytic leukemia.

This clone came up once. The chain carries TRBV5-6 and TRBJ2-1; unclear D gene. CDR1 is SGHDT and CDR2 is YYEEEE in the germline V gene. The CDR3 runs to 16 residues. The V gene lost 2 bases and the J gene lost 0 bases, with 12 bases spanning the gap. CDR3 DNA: TGTGCCAGCAGCTTAAATCCCACGAGCTCCTACAATGAGCAGTTCTTC. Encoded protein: CASSLNPTSSYNEQFF.

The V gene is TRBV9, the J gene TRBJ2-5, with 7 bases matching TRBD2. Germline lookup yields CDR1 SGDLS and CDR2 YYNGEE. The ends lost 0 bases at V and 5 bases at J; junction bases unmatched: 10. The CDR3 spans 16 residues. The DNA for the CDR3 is TGTGCCAGCAGCGTAGTAGCGGGCCCCCCTTCGGAGACCCAGTACTTC. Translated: CASSVVAGPPSETQYF.

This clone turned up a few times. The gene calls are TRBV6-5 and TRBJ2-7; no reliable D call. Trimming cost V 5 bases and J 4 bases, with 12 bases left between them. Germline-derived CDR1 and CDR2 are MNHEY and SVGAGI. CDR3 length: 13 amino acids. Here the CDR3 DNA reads TGTGCCAGCAGTCCTCCCGGTGGATACGAGCAGTACTTC. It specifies CASSPPGGYEQYF.

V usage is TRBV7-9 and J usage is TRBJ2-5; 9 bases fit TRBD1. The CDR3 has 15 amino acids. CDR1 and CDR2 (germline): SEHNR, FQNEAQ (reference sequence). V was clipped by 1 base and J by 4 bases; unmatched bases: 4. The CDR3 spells CASSLGQGGPETQYF. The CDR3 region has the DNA TGTGCCAGCAGCTTAGGACAGGGGGGGCCAGAGACCCAGTACTTC.

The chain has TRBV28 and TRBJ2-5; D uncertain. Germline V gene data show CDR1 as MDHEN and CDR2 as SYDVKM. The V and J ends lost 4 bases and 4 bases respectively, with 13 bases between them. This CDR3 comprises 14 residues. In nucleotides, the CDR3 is TGTGCCAGCAGTTCCCCCGACTCGACAGAGACCCAGTACTTC. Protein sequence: CASSSPDSTETQYF.

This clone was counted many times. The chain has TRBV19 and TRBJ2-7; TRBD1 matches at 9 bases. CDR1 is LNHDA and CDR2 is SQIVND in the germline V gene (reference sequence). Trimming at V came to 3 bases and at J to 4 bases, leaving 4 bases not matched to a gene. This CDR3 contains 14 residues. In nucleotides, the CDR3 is TGTGCCAGTAGTATTACAGGGGGCGTGTACGAGCAGTACTTC. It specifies CASSITGGVYEQYF.

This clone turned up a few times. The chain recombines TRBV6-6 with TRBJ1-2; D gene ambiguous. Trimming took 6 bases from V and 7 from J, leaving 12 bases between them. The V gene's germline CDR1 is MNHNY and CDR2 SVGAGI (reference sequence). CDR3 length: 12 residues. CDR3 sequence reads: CASSLERVGYTF. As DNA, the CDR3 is TGTGCCAGCAGCCTAGAGAGGGTTGGCTACACCTTC.

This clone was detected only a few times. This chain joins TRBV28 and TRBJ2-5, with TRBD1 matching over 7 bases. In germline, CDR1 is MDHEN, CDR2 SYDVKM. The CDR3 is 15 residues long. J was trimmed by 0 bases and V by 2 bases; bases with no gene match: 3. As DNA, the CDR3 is TGTGCCAGCAGTTTAGCACAGGGGTACCAAGAGACCCAGTACTTC. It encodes CASSLAQGYQETQYF.

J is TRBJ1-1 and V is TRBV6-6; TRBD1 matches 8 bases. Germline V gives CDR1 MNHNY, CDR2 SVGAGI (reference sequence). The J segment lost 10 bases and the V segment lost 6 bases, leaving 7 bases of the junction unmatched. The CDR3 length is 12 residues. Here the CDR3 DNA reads TGTGCCAGCAGCTCCATACAGGGGGGAGCTTTCTTT. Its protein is CASSSIQGGAFF.

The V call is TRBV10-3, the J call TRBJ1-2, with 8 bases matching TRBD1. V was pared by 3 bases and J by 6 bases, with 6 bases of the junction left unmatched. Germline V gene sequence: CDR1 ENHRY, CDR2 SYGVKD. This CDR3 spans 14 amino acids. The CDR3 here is CAISDRGQVDGYTF. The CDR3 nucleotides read TGTGCCATCAGTGACAGGGGGCAAGTCGATGGCTACACCTTC.

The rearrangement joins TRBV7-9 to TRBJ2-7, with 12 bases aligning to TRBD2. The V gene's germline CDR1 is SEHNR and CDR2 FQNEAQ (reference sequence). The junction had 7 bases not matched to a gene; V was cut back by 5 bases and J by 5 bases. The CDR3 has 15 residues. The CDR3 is CASSMTSGSKDEQYF. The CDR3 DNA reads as TGTGCCAGCAGCATGACTAGCGGGAGTAAAGACGAGCAGTACTTC.

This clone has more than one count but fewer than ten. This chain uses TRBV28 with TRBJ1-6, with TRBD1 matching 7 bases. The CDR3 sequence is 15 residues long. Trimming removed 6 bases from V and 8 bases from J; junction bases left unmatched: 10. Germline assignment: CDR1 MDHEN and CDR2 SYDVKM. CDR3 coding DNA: TGTGCCAGCAGCACCCTCACAGGGGTGGATTCACCCCTCCACTTT. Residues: CASSTLTGVDSPLHF.

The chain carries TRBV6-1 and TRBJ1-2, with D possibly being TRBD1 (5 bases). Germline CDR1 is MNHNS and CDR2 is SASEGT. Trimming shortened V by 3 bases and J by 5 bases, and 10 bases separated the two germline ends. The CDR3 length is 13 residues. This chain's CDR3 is CASSEIGAYGYTF. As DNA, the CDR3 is TGTGCCAGCAGTGAGATCGGGGCGTATGGCTACACCTTC.

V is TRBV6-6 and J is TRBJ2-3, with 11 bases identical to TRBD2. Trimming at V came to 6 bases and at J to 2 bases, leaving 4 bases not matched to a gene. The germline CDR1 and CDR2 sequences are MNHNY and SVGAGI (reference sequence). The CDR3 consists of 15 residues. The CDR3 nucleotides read TGTGCCAGCAGGTCTAGCGGGGGGTCCACAGATACGCAGTATTTT. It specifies CASRSSGGSTDTQYF.

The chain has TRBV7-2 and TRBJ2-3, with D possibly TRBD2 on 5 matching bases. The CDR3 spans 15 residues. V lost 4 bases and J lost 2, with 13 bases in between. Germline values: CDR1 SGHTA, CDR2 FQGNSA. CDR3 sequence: CASSSVGVFTDTQYF. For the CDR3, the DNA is TGTGCCAGCAGCTCGGTCGGGGTTTTCACAGATACGCAGTATTTT. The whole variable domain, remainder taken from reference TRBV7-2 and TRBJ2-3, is GAGVSQSPSNKVTEKGKDVELRCDPISGHTALYWYRQSLGQGLEFLIYFQGNSAPDKSGLPSDRFSAERTGGSVSTLTIQRTQQEDSAVYLCASSSVGVFTDTQYFGPGTRLTVL.

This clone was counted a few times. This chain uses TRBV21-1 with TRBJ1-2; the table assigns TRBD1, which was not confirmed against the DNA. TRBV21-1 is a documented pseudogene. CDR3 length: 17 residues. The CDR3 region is CASSKPKTGGVGYGYTF. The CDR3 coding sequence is TGTGCCAGCAGCAAACCAAAGACAGGGGGCGTCGGCTATGGCTACACCTTC.

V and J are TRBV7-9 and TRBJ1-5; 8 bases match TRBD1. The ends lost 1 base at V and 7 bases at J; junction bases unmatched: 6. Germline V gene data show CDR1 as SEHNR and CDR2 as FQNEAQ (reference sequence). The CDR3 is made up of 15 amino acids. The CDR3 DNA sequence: TGTGCCAGCAGCTTAGGGACAGGGACTTGGCAGCCCCAGCATTTT. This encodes CASSLGTGTWQPQHF.

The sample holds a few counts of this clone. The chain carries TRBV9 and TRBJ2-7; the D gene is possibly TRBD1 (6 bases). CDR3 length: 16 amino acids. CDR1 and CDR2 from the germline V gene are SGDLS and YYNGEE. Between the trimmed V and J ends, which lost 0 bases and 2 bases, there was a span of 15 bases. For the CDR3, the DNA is TGTGCCAGCAGCGTAGCCTCCGGACAGCCGACCTACGAGCAGTACTTC. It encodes CASSVASGQPTYEQYF.

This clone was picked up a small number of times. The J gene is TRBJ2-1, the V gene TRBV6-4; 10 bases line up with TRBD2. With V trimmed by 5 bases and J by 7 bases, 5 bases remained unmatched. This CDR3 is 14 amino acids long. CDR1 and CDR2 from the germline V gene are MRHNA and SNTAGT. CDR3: CASSSGLAVNEQFF. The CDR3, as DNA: TGTGCCAGCAGTTCAGGACTAGCGGTGAATGAGCAGTTCTTC.

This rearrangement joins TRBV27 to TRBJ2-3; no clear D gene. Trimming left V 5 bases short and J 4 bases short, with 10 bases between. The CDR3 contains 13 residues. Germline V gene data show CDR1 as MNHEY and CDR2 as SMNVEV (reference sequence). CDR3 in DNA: TGTGCCAGCAGTCCGCTTGGCCCAGATACGCAGTATTTT. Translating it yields CASSPLGPDTQYF.

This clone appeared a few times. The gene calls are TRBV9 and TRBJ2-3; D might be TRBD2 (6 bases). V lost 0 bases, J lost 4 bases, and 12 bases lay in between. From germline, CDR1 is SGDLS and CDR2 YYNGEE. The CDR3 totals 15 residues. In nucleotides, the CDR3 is TGTGCCAGCAGCGTAGGACGTACGGGGGCAGATACGCAGTATTTT. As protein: CASSVGRTGADTQYF.